This T cell receptor (beta chain) was sequenced for a study of T-cell reconstitution after alpha-beta-depleted transplantation in children. Germline loops: CDR1 SGDLS, CDR2 YYNGEE. Trimming stripped 4 bases from V and 0 bases from J, with 14 bases between. This CDR3 is 15 amino acids long. A TCRbeta library incorporating unique molecular identifiers was prepared. In TCRdb, the PCR reads were re-called with MiXCR into one record per CDR3 protein. The data show some 200,000 distinct CDR3 sequences, around 8.4% seen once. This clonotype showed up many times. This specimen was PBMCs, mostly from graft donor cells, taken 360 days after TCRalphabeta/CD19-depleted stem cell transplant. The chain couples TRBV9 to TRBJ2-7; possible D gene TRBD1, 5 bases. This sequence was found in a male patient between 2 and 9 years old who had a stem cell transplant for acute myeloid leukemia, so the T cells may come from the graft donor. CDR3: CASSPSSGISYEQYF. The CDR3 DNA reads as TGTGCCAGCAGCCCCTCATCAGGGATCTCCTACGAGCAGTACTTC.